This T cell receptor beta chain derives from a study of control samples from healthy donors and cancer patients. The sample holds one count of this clone. The germline gives CDR1 WSHSY, CDR2 SAAADI. Trimming removed 6 bases from V and 8 bases from J; junction bases left unmatched: 6. The CDR3 sequence is 12 residues long. Repertoires were generated with immunoSEQ multiplex PCR, while TCRdb's copy carries only in-frame clones and drops some. The sample consists of roughly 150,000 clones, around nine tenths of them appearing once. Specimen: blood. The clonotype originates from a man aged 30 to 45 in good health. J is TRBJ1-1 and V is TRBV10-2; 7 nucleotides match TRBD1. CDR3 in amino acids: CASRDRDSEAFF. The CDR3 DNA follows: TGCGCCAGCAGGGACCGGGACAGCGAAGCTTTCTTT.